The T cell receptor (beta chain) described here comes from a study of T cell repertoires in ileal Crohn's disease (dated by TCRdb to the late 2010s). For the study in its entirety: At the time of surgery, roughly 34% of patients were active smokers, and the median duration of disease was 7.5 to 8.5 years. Endoscopic postoperative recurrence was defined by a Rutgeerts score above i0. Roughly half of the patients were given postoperative therapy, with around eleven receiving thiopurines and fewer than 20 receiving anti-TNF agents. M6 samples were neoterminal ileum biopsies taken at postoperative colonoscopy. A prospective multicentre cohort supplied the 50 to 70 Crohn's disease patients whose TCR repertoires were analysed. Surgery was performed for a complication in all patients, with stricturing disease in roughly 60% and penetrating disease in approximately 40%. A total of around 170 mucosal samples from 60 or so patients were sequenced, collected from several sites on the surgical specimen as well as at postoperative endoscopy. The study ran alongside a multicentre cohort designed to identify predictors of early endoscopic recurrence after ileocolonic resection.

What the work shows at the level of the full study, not this receptor alone: More high-frequency clones were carried by sorted CD8 T cells than by CD4 T cells, suggesting that mucosal expansions were mainly CD8. Mucosal CD4 and CD8 T cells were sorted and sequenced only in a subgroup of patients, whose size was not stated. A significantly higher proportion of clonal expansions was observed in active smokers at surgery than in non-smokers (approximately 26% vs 17%, p=0.02). Within the first year after surgery, the timing of postoperative endoscopy varied, and the median delay was around 6.7 months. Endoscopic recurrence was linked to a higher percentage of high-frequency clones at surgery, and recurrence occurred in every patient whose clonality exceeded 26.8% (18/57).

For commercial TCRB immunosequencing, around 0.5 micrograms of biopsy DNA were submitted for each sample. Adaptive Biotechnology amplified CDR3 regions from genomic DNA with a two-step multiplex PCR that controlled for amplification bias. The first PCR used primers for every V and J gene segment; the second PCR added barcodes and Illumina adapters. CDR3 libraries were sequenced using an Illumina instrument. The paper's processing steps were these. The analysis used both the pipelines supplied by the vendor and custom analysis of the raw data in R/Bioconductor with R version 3.3.0. Clonality, which ranges from 0 to 1, was calculated as the inverse of the normalised Shannon entropy across all productive clones. High-frequency clones were defined as the share of the repertoire taken up by the top 100 clones, keeping only clones that passed a 95% confidence test. The Simpson index measured repertoire diversity, and the Morisita-Horn index measured overlap between samples. Not all clones reach the TCRdb copy of this immuneACCESS table, which keeps in-frame sequences only. Checked studies attribute under half of the gap to unresolved V genes and leave the rest unexplained. That table gives V, J and clone size, and the DNA gave D and trimming. This sample is represented by approximately 2,300 clones; about three fifths of them were singletons. The ten largest make up 10% of the sample.

To note about this clone: Its antigen target is currently unknown. One junction end does not reproduce the germline sequence, and a read error may be involved.

The CDR1 and CDR2 encoded by the germline V gene are MNHNS and SASEGT. From the cysteine through the phenylalanine, the CDR3 covers 14 amino acids. CDR3 DNA is the only sequence kept; it has 42 bases, read in frame from the first base. Interpreted using the paper, the time point label stands for: neoterminal ileum biopsy at postoperative endoscopy, about 6 months after surgery. To be eligible, patients had to be adults with ileal or ileocolonic Crohn's disease and an indication for ileocolonic resection. Before DNA extraction, whole ileal mucosal biopsies were kept frozen at -80 degrees C. Genomic DNA was extracted from frozen whole biopsies using a TRizol-based method and was quantified with a NanoDrop 2000 spectrophotometer.

The TCR sequence derives from an adult with Crohn's disease. Recombination linked TRBV6-1 to TRBJ1-1, and 9 bases in between align with TRBD1. Input material: ileal tissue. The sequence in DNA is TGTGCCAGCATAGACAGGGGGTGGACGACTGGAGCTTTCTTT. It specifies CASIDRGWTTGAFF.